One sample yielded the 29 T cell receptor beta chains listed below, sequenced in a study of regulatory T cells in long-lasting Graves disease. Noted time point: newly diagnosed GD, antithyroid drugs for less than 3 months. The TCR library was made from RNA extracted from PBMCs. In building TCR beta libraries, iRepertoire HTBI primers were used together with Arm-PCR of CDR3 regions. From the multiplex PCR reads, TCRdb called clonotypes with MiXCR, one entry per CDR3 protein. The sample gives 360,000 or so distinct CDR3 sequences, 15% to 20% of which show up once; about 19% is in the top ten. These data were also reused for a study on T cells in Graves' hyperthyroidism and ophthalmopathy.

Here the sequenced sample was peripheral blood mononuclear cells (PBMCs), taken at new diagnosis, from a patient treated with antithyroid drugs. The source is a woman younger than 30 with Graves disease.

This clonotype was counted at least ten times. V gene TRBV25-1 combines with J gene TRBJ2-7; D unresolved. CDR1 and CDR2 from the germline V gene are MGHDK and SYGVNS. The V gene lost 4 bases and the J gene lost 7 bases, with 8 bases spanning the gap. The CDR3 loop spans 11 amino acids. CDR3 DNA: TGTGCCAGCAGTGGGGTATGGGAGCAGTACTTC. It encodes CASSGVWEQYF.

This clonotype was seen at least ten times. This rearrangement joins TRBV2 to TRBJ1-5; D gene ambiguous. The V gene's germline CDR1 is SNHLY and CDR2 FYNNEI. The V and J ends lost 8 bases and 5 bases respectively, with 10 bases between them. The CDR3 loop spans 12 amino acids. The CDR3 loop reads CASRGMDQPQHF. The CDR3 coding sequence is TGTGCCAGCCGAGGGATGGATCAGCCCCAGCATTTT.

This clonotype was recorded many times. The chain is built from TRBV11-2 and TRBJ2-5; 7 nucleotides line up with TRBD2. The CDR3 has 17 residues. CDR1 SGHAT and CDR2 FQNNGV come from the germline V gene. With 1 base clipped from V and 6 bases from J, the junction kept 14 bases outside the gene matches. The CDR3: CASSLGVAGVRKQTQYF. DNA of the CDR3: TGTGCCAGCAGCTTAGGGGTTGCGGGGGTCCGAAAACAGACCCAGTACTTC.

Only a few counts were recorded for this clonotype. Written as DNA, the CDR3 is TGCGCCAGCAGCTTGGCCGGGACAGGAGATATGGAGTACACCTTC. Amino acids: CASSLAGTGDMEYTF. The chain uses TRBV5-1 and TRBJ1-2; 8 nucleotides line up with TRBD1. CDR1 is SGHRS and CDR2 is YFSETQ in the germline V gene. CDR3 length: 15 amino acids. V shed 0 bases and J 11 bases; nucleotides not matched to a gene: 12.

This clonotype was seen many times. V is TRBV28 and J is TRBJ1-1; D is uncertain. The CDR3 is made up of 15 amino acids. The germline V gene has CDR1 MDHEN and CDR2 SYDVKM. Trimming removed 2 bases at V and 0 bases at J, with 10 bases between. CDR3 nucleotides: TGTGCCAGCAGTTTACCGGAAGGGCTGAACACTGAAGCTTTCTTT. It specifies CASSLPEGLNTEAFF. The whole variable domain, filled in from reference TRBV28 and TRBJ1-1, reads DVKVTQSSRYLVKRTGEKVFLECVQDMDHENMFWYRQDPGLGLRLIYFSYDVKMKEKGDIPEGYSVSREKKERFSLILESASTNQTSMYLCASSLPEGLNTEAFFGQGTRLTVV.

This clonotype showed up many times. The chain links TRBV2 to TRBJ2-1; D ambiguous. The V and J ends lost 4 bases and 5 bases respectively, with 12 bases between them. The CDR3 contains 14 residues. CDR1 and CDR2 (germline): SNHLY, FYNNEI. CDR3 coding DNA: TGTGCCAGCAGTGTTAGATACGTGGACAATGAGCAGTTCTTC. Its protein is CASSVRYVDNEQFF.

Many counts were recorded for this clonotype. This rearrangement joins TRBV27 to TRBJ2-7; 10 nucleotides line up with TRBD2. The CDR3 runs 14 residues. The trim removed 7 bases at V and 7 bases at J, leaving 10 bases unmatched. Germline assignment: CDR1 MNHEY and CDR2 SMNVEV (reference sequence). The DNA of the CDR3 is TGTGCCAGCACCAGATTAGCGGGAGGCCAAGAGCAGTACTTC. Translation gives CASTRLAGGQEQYF.

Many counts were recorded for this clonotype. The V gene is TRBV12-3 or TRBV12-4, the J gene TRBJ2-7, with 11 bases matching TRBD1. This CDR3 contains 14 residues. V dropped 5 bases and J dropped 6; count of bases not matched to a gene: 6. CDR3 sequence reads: CASSAGQGAFEQYF. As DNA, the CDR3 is TGTGCCAGCAGTGCCGGACAGGGGGCTTTCGAGCAGTACTTC.

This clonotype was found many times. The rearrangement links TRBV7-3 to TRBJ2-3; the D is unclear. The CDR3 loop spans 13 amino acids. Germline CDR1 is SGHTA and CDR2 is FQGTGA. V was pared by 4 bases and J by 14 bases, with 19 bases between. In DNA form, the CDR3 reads TGTGCCAGCAGCTCGGGTTCGGCTAACCGACGGTATTTT. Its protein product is CASSSGSANRRYF.

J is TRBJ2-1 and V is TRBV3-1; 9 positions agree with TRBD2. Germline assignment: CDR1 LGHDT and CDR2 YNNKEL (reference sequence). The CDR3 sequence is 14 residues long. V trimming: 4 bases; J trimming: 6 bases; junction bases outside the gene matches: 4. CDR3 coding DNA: TGTGCCAGCAGCCTTGCTAGCGGGGCCAATGAGCAGTTCTTC. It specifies CASSLASGANEQFF.

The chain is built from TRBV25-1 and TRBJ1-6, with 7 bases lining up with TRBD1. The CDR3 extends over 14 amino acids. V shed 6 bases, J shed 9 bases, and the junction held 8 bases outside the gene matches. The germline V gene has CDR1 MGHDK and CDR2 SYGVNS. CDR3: CASSFEGASSPLHF. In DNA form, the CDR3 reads TGTGCCAGCAGCTTCGAGGGGGCCAGTTCACCCCTCCACTTT.

The CDR3 loop is CATSTQGITNEKLFF. The CDR3, as DNA: TGTGCCACCAGCACCCAGGGAATAACTAATGAAAAACTGTTTTTT. The rearrangement links TRBV15 to TRBJ1-4; weak D call: TRBD1 (5 bases). V was clipped by 4 bases and J by 1 base, with 10 bases between them. Germline V gene lookup returns CDR1 LNHNV and CDR2 YYDKDF (reference sequence). The CDR3 covers 15 residues.

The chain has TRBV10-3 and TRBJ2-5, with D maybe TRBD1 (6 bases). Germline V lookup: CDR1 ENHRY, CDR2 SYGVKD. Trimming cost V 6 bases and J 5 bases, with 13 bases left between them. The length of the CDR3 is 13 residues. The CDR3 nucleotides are TGTGCCATCAGCCGGGCCACAGGGGAGACCCAGTACTTC. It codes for CAISRATGETQYF.

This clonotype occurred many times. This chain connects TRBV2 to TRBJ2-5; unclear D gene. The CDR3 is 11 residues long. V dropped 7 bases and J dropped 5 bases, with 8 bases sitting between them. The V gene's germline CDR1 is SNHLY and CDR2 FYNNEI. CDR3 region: CASTLLETQYF. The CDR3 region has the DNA TGTGCCAGCACCCTACTGGAGACCCAGTACTTC.

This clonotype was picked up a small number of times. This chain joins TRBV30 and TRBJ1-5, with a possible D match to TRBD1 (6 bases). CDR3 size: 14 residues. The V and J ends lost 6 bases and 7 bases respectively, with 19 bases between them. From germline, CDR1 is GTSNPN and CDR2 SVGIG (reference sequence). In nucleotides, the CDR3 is TGTGCCTGCGCCGGGGGGGGGCCCCGGCAGCCCCAGCATTTT. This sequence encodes CACAGGGPRQPQHF.

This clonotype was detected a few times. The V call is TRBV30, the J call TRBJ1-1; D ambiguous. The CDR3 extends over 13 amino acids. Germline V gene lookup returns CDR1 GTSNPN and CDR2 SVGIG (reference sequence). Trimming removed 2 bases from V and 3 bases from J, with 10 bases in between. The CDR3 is CAWSYGVDTEAFF. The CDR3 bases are TGTGCCTGGAGTTACGGGGTCGACACTGAAGCTTTCTTT.

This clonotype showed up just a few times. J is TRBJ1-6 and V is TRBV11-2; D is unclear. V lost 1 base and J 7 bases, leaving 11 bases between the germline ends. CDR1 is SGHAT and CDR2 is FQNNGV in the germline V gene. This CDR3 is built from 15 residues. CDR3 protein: CASSLAGSRNSPLHF. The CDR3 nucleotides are TGTGCCAGCAGCTTAGCCGGGTCTCGAAATTCACCCCTCCACTTT.

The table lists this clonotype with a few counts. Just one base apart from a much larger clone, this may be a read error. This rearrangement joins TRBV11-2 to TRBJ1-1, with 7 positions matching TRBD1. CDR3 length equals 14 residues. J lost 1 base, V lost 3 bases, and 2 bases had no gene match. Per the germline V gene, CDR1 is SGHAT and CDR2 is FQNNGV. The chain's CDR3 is CASSLTGRNTEAFF. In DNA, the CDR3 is TGTGCCAGCAGCTTGACAGGGCGGAACACTGAAGCTTTCTTT.

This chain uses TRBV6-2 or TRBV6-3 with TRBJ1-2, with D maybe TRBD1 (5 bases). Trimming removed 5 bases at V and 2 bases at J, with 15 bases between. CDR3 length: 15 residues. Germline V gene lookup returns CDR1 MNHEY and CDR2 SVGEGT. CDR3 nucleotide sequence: TGTGCCAGCAGTGAATATTGGCAGGGAAACTATGGCTACACCTTC. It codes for CASSEYWQGNYGYTF.

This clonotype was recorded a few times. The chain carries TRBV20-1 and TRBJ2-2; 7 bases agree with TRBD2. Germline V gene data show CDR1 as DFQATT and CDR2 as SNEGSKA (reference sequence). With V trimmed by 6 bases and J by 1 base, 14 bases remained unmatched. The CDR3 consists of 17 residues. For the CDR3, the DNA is TGCAGTGCGATCCCACGGGGCCAGCGGGAGAACACCGGGGAGCTGTTTTTT. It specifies CSAIPRGQRENTGELFF.

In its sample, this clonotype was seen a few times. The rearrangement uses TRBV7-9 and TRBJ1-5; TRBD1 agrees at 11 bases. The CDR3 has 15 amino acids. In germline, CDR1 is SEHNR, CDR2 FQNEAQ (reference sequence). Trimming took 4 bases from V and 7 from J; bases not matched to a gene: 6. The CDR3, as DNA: TGTGCCAGCAGCTCTTCGGGACAGGGGGGCCAGCCCCAGCATTTT. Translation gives CASSSSGQGGQPQHF.

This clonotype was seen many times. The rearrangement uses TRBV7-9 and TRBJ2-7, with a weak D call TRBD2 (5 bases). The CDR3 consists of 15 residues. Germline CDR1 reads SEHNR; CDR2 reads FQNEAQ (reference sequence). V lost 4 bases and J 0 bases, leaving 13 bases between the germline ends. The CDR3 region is CASSSGRERSYEQYF. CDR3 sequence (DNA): TGTGCCAGCAGCTCCGGAAGGGAGCGCTCCTACGAGCAGTACTTC.

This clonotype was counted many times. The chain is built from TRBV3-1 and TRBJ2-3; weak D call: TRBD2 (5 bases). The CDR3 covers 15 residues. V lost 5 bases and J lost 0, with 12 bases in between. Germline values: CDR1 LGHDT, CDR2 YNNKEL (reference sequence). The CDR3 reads CASSKGGSSTDTQYF. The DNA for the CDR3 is TGTGCCAGCAGCAAAGGAGGTTCTAGCACAGATACGCAGTATTTT.

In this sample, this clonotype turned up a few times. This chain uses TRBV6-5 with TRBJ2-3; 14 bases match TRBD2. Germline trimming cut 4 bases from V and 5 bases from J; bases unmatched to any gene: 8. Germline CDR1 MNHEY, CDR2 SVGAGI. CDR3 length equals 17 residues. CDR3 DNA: TGTGCCAGCAGTTCAGAGACTAGCGGGAGGGCCGAAGATACGCAGTATTTT. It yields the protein CASSSETSGRAEDTQYF.

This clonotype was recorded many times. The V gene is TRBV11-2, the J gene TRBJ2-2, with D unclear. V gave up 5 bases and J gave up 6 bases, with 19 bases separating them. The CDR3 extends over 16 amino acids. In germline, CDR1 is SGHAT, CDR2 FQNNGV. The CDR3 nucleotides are TGTGCCAGCAGCCGTCCGGGCACTTTGTTGGCCGGGGAGCTGTTTTTT. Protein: CASSRPGTLLAGELFF. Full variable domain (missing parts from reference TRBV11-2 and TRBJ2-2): EAGVAQSPRYKIIEKRQSVAFWCNPISGHATLYWYQQILGQGPKLLIQFQNNGVVDDSQLPKDRFSAERLKGVDSTLKIQPAKLEDSAVYLCASSRPGTLLAGELFFGEGSRLTVL.

The CDR3, as DNA: TGTGCCAGTAGCATCCAAGCGAGAAGACACAATGAGCAGTTCTTC. As protein: CASSIQARRHNEQFF. The chain carries TRBV19 and TRBJ2-1; D gene ambiguous. V lost 6 bases and J lost 5, with 17 bases in between. CDR3 length equals 15 residues. CDR1 is LNHDA, CDR2 SQIVND, per germline (reference sequence).

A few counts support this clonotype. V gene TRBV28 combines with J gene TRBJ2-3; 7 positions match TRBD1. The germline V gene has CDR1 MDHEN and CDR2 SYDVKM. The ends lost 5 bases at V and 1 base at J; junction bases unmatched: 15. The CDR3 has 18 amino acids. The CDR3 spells CASSPHRGDIFGTDTQYF. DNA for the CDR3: TGTGCCAGCAGTCCGCACAGGGGCGATATTTTTGGCACAGATACGCAGTATTTT. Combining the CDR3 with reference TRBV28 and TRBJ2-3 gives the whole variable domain DVKVTQSSRYLVKRTGEKVFLECVQDMDHENMFWYRQDPGLGLRLIYFSYDVKMKEKGDIPEGYSVSREKKERFSLILESASTNQTSMYLCASSPHRGDIFGTDTQYFGPGTRLTVL.

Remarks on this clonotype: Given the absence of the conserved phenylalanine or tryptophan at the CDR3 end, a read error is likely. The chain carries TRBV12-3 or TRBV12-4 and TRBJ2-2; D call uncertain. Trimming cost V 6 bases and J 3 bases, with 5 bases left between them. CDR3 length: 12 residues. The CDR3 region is CASRYYTGELFL. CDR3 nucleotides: TGTGCCAGCAGATACTACACCGGGGAGCTGTTTCTT.

The CDR3 spells CASSQGGQGALGTGELFF. The CDR3 DNA sequence: TGCGCCAGCAGCCAAGGGGGCCAGGGGGCGCTCGGGACCGGGGAGCTGTTTTTT. V is TRBV4-1 and J is TRBJ2-2; TRBD1 aligns across 8 bases. Trimming at V came to 1 base and at J to 5 bases, leaving 12 bases not matched to a gene. Per germline, CDR1 MGHRA and CDR2 YSYEKL. The CDR3 consists of 18 residues.